This is a list of T cell receptor beta chains from one sample in a study of T-cell memory formation after mild COVID-19. TCRdb itself ran the 5' RACE reads through MiXCR, one entry per CDR3 protein. The profile covers a few hundred thousand distinct CDR3 sequences, with about 17% appearing a single time and under 25% taken by the ten largest. The sample comprised PBMCs or a T cell subset sorted from them (not recorded which). These receptors were collected from a young man who had mild COVID-19 (a few samples of this study predate the infection). Cell type and time point are not known. Each CDR3 is given with its conserved first and last residue. The order of the fields is D gene, J gene, V gene, clone size, CDR3 DNA, CDR3 protein. D genes are given only for firm matches. A row's size may be missing; if present it is once, few, many or a size class.

TRBD1,TRBJ2-2,TRBV7-2,few,TGTGCCAGCCGGGACAGGGGTAACACCGGGGAGCTGTTTTTT,CASRDRGNTGELFF
.,TRBJ1-1,TRBV15,few,TGTGCCACCAGCAGAGATCTTAGGGCAGGGGAGGCAAACACTGAAGCTTTCTTT,CATSRDLRAGEANTEAFF
TRBD2,TRBJ2-3,TRBV7-8,.,TGTGCCAGCAGCGCCGCAGCGGGGTTCACAGATACGCAGTATTTT,CASSAAAGFTDTQYF
.,TRBJ2-2,TRBV9,.,TGTGCCAGCAGCGTAGGTGGGGACACCGGGGAGCTGTTTTTT,CASSVGGDTGELFF
.,TRBJ2-7,TRBV7-2,.,TGTGCCAGCAGCTTAGTGGTGACTAGTTTCTACGAGCAGTACTTC,CASSLVVTSFYEQYF
TRBD2,TRBJ2-2,TRBV6-5,few,TGTGCCAGCAGTCGACTAGCGGGGGGGCGGGGGCGTGGCGGGGAGCTGTTTTTT,CASSRLAGGRGRGGELFF
TRBD1,TRBJ2-1,TRBV7-3,few,TGTGCCAGCAGGAACACCGGGACAGGGTCTTTCAATGAGCAGTTCTTC,CASRNTGTGSFNEQFF
TRBD2,TRBJ2-5,TRBV5-4,.,TGTGCCAGCAGCTTGGCCGGGACTACCGGATACCAGTACTTC,CASSLAGTTGYQYF
TRBD2,TRBJ2-3,TRBV7-8,.,TGTGCCAGCAGCCGATCTCGGACTAGCGGGATCGTAGATACGCAGTATTTT,CASSRSRTSGIVDTQYF
.,TRBJ1-2,TRBV7-9,.,TGTGCCAGCAGCCCTAGGAGGAGCAATTATGGCTACACCTTC,CASSPRRSNYGYTF
TRBD2,TRBJ2-3,TRBV6-6,.,TGTGCCAGCAGTTCCCTAGCGGGGGGCATAAATACGCAGTATTTT,CASSSLAGGINTQYF
.,TRBJ1-6,TRBV27,few,TGTGCCAGCAGTCGGACCCTTCAGGGCTCACCCCTCCACTTT,CASSRTLQGSPLHF
TRBD2,TRBJ2-5,TRBV20-1,few,TGCAGTGCTACCAAACCCCTACTACTAGCGGGGAAAGAGACCCAGTACTTC,CSATKPLLLAGKETQYF
TRBD1,TRBJ1-3,TRBV12-3/TRBV12-4,.,TGTGCCAGCAGTTTATTTTCTGGGGGACAGAGCTCTGGAAACACCATATATTTT,CASSLFSGGQSSGNTIYF
.,TRBJ2-5,TRBV10-2,few,TGCGCCAGCAGGCGGAGTGTGCGAGAGACCCAGTACTTC,CASRRSVRETQYF
.,TRBJ2-7,TRBV7-2,many,TGTGCCAGCAGCCTCGGACCCACACCCCTCGAGCAGTACTTC,CASSLGPTPLEQYF
.,TRBJ2-2,TRBV12-3/TRBV12-4,few,TGTGCCAGCGCGGCGAACACCGGGGAGCTGTTTTTT,CASAANTGELFF
.,TRBJ1-5,TRBV5-5,.,TGTGCCAGCAGCTTGTTGCTGCGGGGGACGGAGCCCCAGCATTTT,CASSLLLRGTEPQHF
.,TRBJ1-6,TRBV6-5,.,TGTGCCAGTAAGAACGACAACCCCTATAATTCACCCCTCCACTTT,CASKNDNPYNSPLHF
.,TRBJ2-7,TRBV4-2,.,TGTGCCAGCAGCCAAGATGGCGGGCGGACAGACTACGAGCAGTACTTC,CASSQDGGRTDYEQYF
.,TRBJ1-1,TRBV7-9,few,TGTGCCAGCAGCTCCCTCATGGGGAACACTGAAGCTTTCTTT,CASSSLMGNTEAFF
.,TRBJ1-3,TRBV7-3,few,TGTGCCAGCAGCTTAGACGGAGGTGGAAACACCATATATTTT,CASSLDGGGNTIYF
.,TRBJ2-4,TRBV3-1,many,TGTGCCAGCAGCCAAGACAGCGGATCTAAAAACATTCAGTACTTC,CASSQDSGSKNIQYF
TRBD1,TRBJ1-1,TRBV5-1,.,TGCGCCAGCAGCTTGGGGTACAGGGGTCCCCCTGAAGCTTTCTTT,CASSLGYRGPPEAFF
.,TRBJ2-1,TRBV5-1,few,TGCGCCAGCAGCTTGTCCCCTCGGGGCGCAGGCGGTGAGCAGTTCTTC,CASSLSPRGAGGEQFF
.,TRBJ2-7,TRBV6-5,few,TGTGCCAGCAGTTACCTTGGACGGCTATACGAGCAGTACTTC,CASSYLGRLYEQYF
TRBD1,TRBJ2-3,TRBV12-3/TRBV12-4,few,TGTGCCAGCATTGACAGGGGAGGCACAGATACGCAGTATTTT,CASIDRGGTDTQYF
TRBD1,TRBJ1-1,TRBV3-1,few,TGTGCCAGCAGCAACCGCGGACAGGTATATGAAGCTTTCTTT,CASSNRGQVYEAFF
TRBD2,TRBJ2-2,TRBV12-3/TRBV12-4,.,TGTGCCAGCAGTTCCGTTGGGGGGGGCACCGGGGAGCTGTTTTTT,CASSSVGGGTGELFF